A single sample gave rise to the 15 T cell receptor beta chains below, sequenced in a study of monozygotic twins with inflammatory bowel disease. No DNA is given; TCRdb re-called the 5' RACE reads and lists each CDR3 protein once. The clone table shows some 150,000 distinct CDR3 sequences, with the ten largest holding 2.4%. Specimen: blood. The receptor set was obtained from a human donor with ulcerative colitis or Crohn's disease, or a healthy co-twin of an affected twin (not recorded which).

This rearrangement joins TRBV7-2 to TRBJ2-3; the TCRdb call, TRBD1, lacks DNA for checking. The CDR3 extends over 12 amino acids. Looked up from germline, CDR1 is SGHTA and CDR2 is FQGNSA. CDR3: CASTTRGNTQYF.

The rearrangement uses TRBV5-1 and TRBJ1-2; TCRdb picks TRBD1, but there is no DNA to check that call. The CDR3 is 13 amino acids. Germline V CDR1 and CDR2: SGHRS, YFSETQ. The chain's CDR3 is CASSETGTGGYTF.

This chain uses TRBV7-2 with TRBJ1-1. In germline, CDR1 is SGHTA, CDR2 FQGNSA. The CDR3 loop spans 15 amino acids. CDR3 sequence: CASSFKIGSNTEAFF. Complete variable domain (other parts from reference TRBV7-2 and TRBJ1-1): GAGVSQSPSNKVTEKGKDVELRCDPISGHTALYWYRQSLGQGLEFLIYFQGNSAPDKSGLPSDRFSAERTGGSVSTLTIQRTQQEDSAVYLCASSFKIGSNTEAFFGQGTRLTVV.

The chain has TRBV7-2 and TRBJ2-3; TCRdb indicates TRBD1, and absent DNA this call remains unverified. Germline CDR1 and CDR2: SGHTA and FQGNSA. The CDR3 spans 16 residues. CDR3 sequence reads: CASSPFSGGLKDTQYF.

The chain joins TRBV20-1 to TRBJ2-2; without DNA, the TCRdb call of TRBD1 cannot be checked. The V gene's germline CDR1 is DFQATT and CDR2 SNEGSKA (reference sequence). The CDR3 contains 13 residues. The CDR3 sequence: CSARATGVGELFF.

J is TRBJ2-7 and V is TRBV5-1; TCRdb names TRBD1, which stays unverified in the absence of DNA. The CDR3 is 17 residues long. CDR1 SGHRS and CDR2 YFSETQ come from the germline V gene. CDR3 in amino acids: CASSFDASDSYSYEQYF. Full variable domain (missing parts from reference TRBV5-1 and TRBJ2-7): KAGVTQTPRYLIKTRGQQVTLSCSPISGHRSVSWYQQTPGQGLQFLFEYFSETQRNKGNFPGRFSGRQFSNSRSEMNVSTLELGDSALYLCASSFDASDSYSYEQYFGPGTRLTVT.

This chain links TRBV7-9 with TRBJ2-3. The length of the CDR3 is 13 residues. Germline loops: CDR1 SEHNR, CDR2 FQNEAQ (reference sequence). CDR3 sequence: CASNGLVADTQYF.

The chain employs TRBV5-4 and TRBJ2-5; the TCRdb D gene call, TRBD1, has no DNA to confirm it. The CDR3 spans 14 residues. Germline CDR1 reads SGHNT; CDR2 reads YYREEE (reference sequence). The CDR3 spells CASSSGGNQETQYF.

The gene calls are TRBV5-1 and TRBJ2-1; as DNA is missing, the TRBD2 call by TCRdb cannot be tested. This CDR3 contains 16 residues. Germline loops: CDR1 SGHRS, CDR2 YFSETQ. The CDR3 here is CASSPLAGGTYNEQFF.

The chain combines TRBV7-3 with TRBJ2-5; TCRdb selects TRBD1, and the lack of DNA leaves this call unchecked. Germline values: CDR1 SGHTA, CDR2 FQGTGA. CDR3 length: 15 residues. The CDR3 here is CASSPSGGAPLAQYF.

The rearrangement links TRBV5-1 to TRBJ2-7; TCRdb returns TRBD1, unconfirmable since there is no DNA. Germline CDR1 SGHRS, CDR2 YFSETQ. CDR3 size: 15 residues. The CDR3 sequence: CASSLGGQDFYEQYF.

The chain is built from TRBV15 and TRBJ1-5. The CDR3 loop spans 14 amino acids. In germline, CDR1 is LNHNV, CDR2 YYDKDF (reference sequence). CDR3 sequence: CATSRDSSNQPQHF.

The chain is built from TRBV6-1 and TRBJ2-1; as DNA is missing, the TRBD1 call by TCRdb cannot be tested. Per the germline V gene, CDR1 is MNHNS and CDR2 is SASEGT. There are 12 residues in the CDR3. The CDR3 here is CASNEAQGEQFF.

The chain joins TRBV28 to TRBJ2-2; with no DNA, the TCRdb D assignment of TRBD1 cannot be verified. This CDR3 is built from 15 residues. Germline-derived CDR1 and CDR2 are MDHEN and SYDVKM. The CDR3 sequence: CASSLSGTNTGELFF.

V usage is TRBV30 and J usage is TRBJ1-6; the D call from TCRdb, TRBD1, cannot be confirmed without DNA. CDR3 length: 15 residues. CDR1 and CDR2 (germline): GTSNPN, SVGIG (reference sequence). The CDR3 sequence is CAWRDGTGDWSPLHF.